What follows are 7 T cell receptor beta chains derived from one specimen sequenced in a study of control samples from healthy donors and cancer patients. The protocol was immunoSEQ multiplex PCR, while the TCRdb copy is restricted to in-frame clones and leaves out a portion. The data contain over 150,000 clones, about 93% of them seen just once; the ten biggest clones take up more than 1.1%. Sequencing was carried out using blood. The receptors were sampled from a man younger than 35 in good health.

The chain couples TRBV4-1 to TRBJ2-7; TRBD1 might be the D (6 bases). CDR1 MGHRA and CDR2 YSYEKL come from the germline V gene. Between the trimmed V and J ends, which lost 3 bases and 4 bases, there was a span of 19 bases. This CDR3 region has 16 residues. The CDR3 nucleotides are TGCGCCAGCAGCCAGCACCAACCGGGACAACCATACGAGCAGTACTTC. This sequence encodes CASSQHQPGQPYEQYF.

J is TRBJ1-2 and V is TRBV9; D gene unclear. CDR1 SGDLS and CDR2 YYNGEE come from the germline V gene. V was pared by 5 bases and J by 4 bases, with 6 bases between. The CDR3 is 11 residues long. The CDR3 DNA sequence: TGTGCCAGCAGAAGCGTCTATGGCTACACCTTC. It translates to CASRSVYGYTF.

The chain uses TRBV2 and TRBJ1-4; D not certain. The CDR3 spans 14 residues. Germline V lookup: CDR1 SNHLY, CDR2 FYNNEI. The V end lost 8 bases, the J end lost 8 bases, and 18 bases lay between the germline ends. CDR3 region: CASSRTTDGEKLFF. In DNA, the CDR3 is TGTGCCAGCTCTCGGACGACGGACGGCGAAAAACTGTTTTTT.

V usage is TRBV7-2 and J usage is TRBJ1-6; 10 nucleotides match TRBD1. This CDR3 has 18 amino acids. V was clipped by 2 bases and J by 2 bases; unmatched bases: 6. Germline V lookup: CDR1 SGHTA, CDR2 FQGNSA. The CDR3 sequence: CASSLRDRGLTYNSPLHF. The CDR3 DNA reads as TGTGCCAGCAGCTTACGGGACAGGGGATTGACCTATAATTCACCCCTCCACTTT.

This clone was detected once. The chain employs TRBV7-2 and TRBJ2-2; possible D gene TRBD1, 6 bases. CDR1 is SGHTA, CDR2 FQGNSA, per germline. Trimming removed 5 bases from V and 5 bases from J, with 15 bases in between. CDR3 length: 15 amino acids. The CDR3 loop reads CASSNRQGWTGELFF. DNA of the CDR3: TGTGCCAGCAGCAACCGTCAGGGGTGGACCGGGGAGCTGTTTTTT.

This chain joins TRBV28 and TRBJ2-6, with 7 nucleotides matching TRBD1. The V and J ends lost 3 bases and 2 bases, in that order; junction bases with no gene match: 7. This CDR3 has 17 residues. The germline gives CDR1 MDHEN, CDR2 SYDVKM. The CDR3 here is CASSLPQGFTGANVLTF. The CDR3 DNA is TGTGCCAGCAGTTTGCCACAGGGGTTCACTGGGGCCAACGTCCTGACTTTC.

The chain employs TRBV3-1 (or the pseudogene TRBV3-2) and TRBJ1-6; D remains ambiguous. V was clipped by 0 bases and J by 11 bases, with 8 bases between them. This CDR3 is built from 13 residues. Germline loops: CDR1 LGHDT, CDR2 YNNKEL (reference sequence). CDR3 residues: CASSQEVKTPLHF. The CDR3 region has the DNA TGTGCCAGCAGCCAAGAAGTAAAAACACCCCTCCACTTT.